The clone carrying this TCR beta chain was picked up one time. The antigen remains undetermined. Reverse transcription used roughly 0.45 to 1 ug RNA and random hexamers. immunoSEQ multiplex PCR amplified TCR beta CDR3 across 54 Vbeta, 13 Jbeta. TCRdb reprocessed the immunoSEQ multiplex PCR reads with MiXCR, giving one entry per CDR3 protein. The table shows under 200,000 distinct CDR3 sequences, with around 95% occurring only once. This sample was taken from a study of CD8 T cells in Susac syndrome. The CDR3 loop spans 15 amino acids. From germline, CDR1 is MNHNS and CDR2 SASEGT. Trimming removed 8 bases from V and 0 bases from J; junction bases left unmatched: 6. Notes on the study in general: The study recognized that its TCR sequencing and HLA analysis covered a relatively small number of individuals.

The healthy controls were matched to patients by age and sex. In contrast to the negatively isolated CD8+ and CD4+ T cells, TEMRA cells were FACS-enriched. This TCR came from a human donor in good health. The sequencing input was CD4+ T cells from PBMCs. The rearrangement joins TRBV6-1 to TRBJ2-1; 8 positions agree with TRBD2. Written as DNA, the CDR3 is TGTGCCAGCCACTGGCTAGCGGGCTCCTACAATGAGCAGTTCTTC. This translates into CASHWLAGSYNEQFF.